These 20 T cell receptor beta chains came from one sample sequenced in a study of early T cells in non-severe SARS-CoV-2 infection. TCRdb re-called the 5' RACE reads through MiXCR, storing one row per CDR3 protein. The sample has about 55,000 distinct CDR3 sequences, approximately 8% seen once; the top ten hold roughly 4.2%. The specimen was whole blood. These receptors all come from an adult who was a healthcare worker with PCR-confirmed SARS-CoV-2 infection or an uninfected control (not recorded which).

The chain couples TRBV3-1 to TRBJ1-1; D gene uncertain. Trimming pared 3 bases from V and 4 bases from J, leaving 6 bases between. CDR1 is LGHDT, CDR2 YNNKEL, per germline (reference sequence). The CDR3 sequence is 12 residues long. CDR3 nucleotides: TGTGCCAGCAGCCAGATTTCCACTGAAGCTTTCTTT. Residues: CASSQISTEAFF.

This clonotype was recorded at least ten times. This chain joins TRBV7-6 and TRBJ2-7; TRBD1 agrees at 8 bases. With 1 base clipped from V and 5 bases from J, the junction kept 4 bases outside the gene matches. Per the germline V gene, CDR1 is SGHVS and CDR2 is FNYEAQ. The CDR3 is 14 residues long. The CDR3 region has the DNA TGTGCCAGCAGCTTAGGGACAGGGCTGGACGAGCAGTACTTC. This encodes CASSLGTGLDEQYF.

A few counts support this clonotype. The rearrangement links TRBV7-8 to TRBJ2-7; weak D call: TRBD1 (6 bases). V was cut by 4 bases and J by 1 base, with 11 bases left in between. There are 14 residues in the CDR3. Germline lookup yields CDR1 SGHVS and CDR2 FQNEAQ. The CDR3 DNA reads as TGTGCCAGCAGCTCCAGGGGCCTATCCTACGAGCAGTACTTC. Its translation: CASSSRGLSYEQYF.

This clonotype was observed a handful of times. The rearrangement links TRBV19 to TRBJ2-4; either TRBD1 or TRBD2 may supply D (5 bases each). Trimming took off 6 bases at V and 3 bases at J, with 15 bases between the two ends. The CDR3 is 15 residues long. In germline, CDR1 is LNHDA, CDR2 SQIVND (reference sequence). CDR3 region: CASSLSRDGKNIQYF. CDR3 in DNA: TGTGCCAGTAGCTTATCGAGGGACGGCAAAAACATTCAGTACTTC.

There are a few counts of this clonotype. The conserved phenylalanine or tryptophan is not found at the CDR3 terminus, so this likely reflects a read error. It is unclear where the CDR3 begins or ends on the DNA, so no DNA is shown, and the CDR3 is as TCRdb lists it. This chain links TRBV6-1 with TRBJ1-2; no DNA check was done on the table's D call, TRBD1. The CDR3 is 11 residues long, counting both termini. Germline assignment: CDR1 MNHNS and CDR2 SASEGT. CDR3 region: CASSVSWDREL.

This clonotype was picked up one time. V usage is TRBV2 and J usage is TRBJ2-1; D call uncertain. The CDR3 has 16 amino acids. Germline values: CDR1 SNHLY, CDR2 FYNNEI. V was pared by 0 bases and J by 2 bases, with 11 bases between. For the CDR3, the DNA is TGTGCCAGCAGTGAAGCAGATTCGCGGACCTACAATGAGCAGTTCTTC. Translating it yields CASSEADSRTYNEQFF.

The gene calls are TRBV6-1 and TRBJ1-2, with a tentative D call TRBD1 (6 bases). V lost 5 bases, J lost 4 bases, and 11 bases lay in between. Germline lookup yields CDR1 MNHNS and CDR2 SASEGT. The CDR3 is 13 residues long. The CDR3 is CASSWTDGYGYTF. In DNA, the CDR3 is TGTGCCAGCAGTTGGACAGACGGCTATGGCTACACCTTC.

The chain employs TRBV7-9 and TRBJ2-7; D is perhaps TRBD1 or TRBD2 (5 bases each). Germline CDR1 is SEHNR and CDR2 is FQNEAQ (reference sequence). The ends were cut back, 3 bases at V and 0 bases at J, with 12 bases in the middle. This CDR3 region has 15 residues. CDR3 residues: CASSFGTVSSYEQYF. CDR3 DNA sequence: TGTGCCAGCAGCTTCGGGACGGTGAGCTCCTACGAGCAGTACTTC.

This clonotype was counted a few times. The V gene is TRBV12-3 or TRBV12-4, the J gene TRBJ1-5, with D perhaps matching TRBD1 (5 bases). Between the trimmed V and J ends, which lost 8 bases and 6 bases, there was a span of 17 bases. The CDR3 has 14 amino acids. The CDR3 loop is CASSLGGGGQPQHF. The CDR3 DNA follows: TGTGCCAGCTCCCTGGGGGGAGGTGGTCAGCCCCAGCATTTT.

This clonotype was counted between two and nine times. The CDR3 coding sequence is TGCGCCAGCAGTGATAGCCATGCCGGGAGCTCCTATAATTCACCCCTCCACTTT. It specifies CASSDSHAGSSYNSPLHF. This chain joins TRBV10-2 and TRBJ1-6; no firm D call. Germline assignment: CDR1 WSHSY and CDR2 SAAADI. This CDR3 spans 18 amino acids. Trimming cost V 3 bases and J 0 bases, with 15 bases left between them.

This clonotype was seen ten or more times. This chain uses TRBV5-1 with TRBJ1-6; the D gene is possibly TRBD1 (5 bases). Germline V gives CDR1 SGHRS, CDR2 YFSETQ. V was cut by 2 bases and J by 5 bases, with 11 bases left in between. CDR3 length equals 15 residues. The CDR3 reads CASSFSGTDNSPLHF. The CDR3 bases are TGCGCCAGCAGCTTCTCCGGGACGGATAATTCACCCCTCCACTTT.

This clonotype was observed at least ten times. The rearrangement joins TRBV12-3 or TRBV12-4 to TRBJ1-2; D call uncertain. This CDR3 contains 14 residues. V dropped 1 base and J dropped 3 bases, with 9 bases sitting between them. CDR3 region: CASSLGVLDYGYTF. DNA for the CDR3: TGTGCCAGCAGTTTAGGGGTTTTAGACTATGGCTACACCTTC.

This clonotype was counted ten times or more. This chain joins TRBV5-1 and TRBJ2-2; perhaps TRBD2 as D (6 bases). Germline V lookup: CDR1 SGHRS, CDR2 YFSETQ. V was clipped by 2 bases and J by 5 bases, with 10 bases between them. CDR3 length: 14 amino acids. The DNA for the CDR3 is TGCGCCAGCAGCTTTTCGGGGGAAACCGGGGAGCTGTTTTTT. It yields the protein CASSFSGETGELFF.

This clonotype was picked up many times. The rearrangement links TRBV20-1 to TRBJ1-1; no firm D call. V gave up 3 bases and J gave up 0 bases, with 14 bases separating them. Germline CDR1 is DFQATT and CDR2 is SNEGSKA (reference sequence). The CDR3 runs to 15 residues. CDR3 sequence (DNA): TGCAGTGCTAGGTCGACCGGGTCGTTGAACACTGAAGCTTTCTTT. Translation: CSARSTGSLNTEAFF.

J is TRBJ2-6 and V is TRBV29-1, with D maybe TRBD2 (5 bases). Germline V lookup: CDR1 SQVTM, CDR2 ANQGSEA. This CDR3 spans 15 amino acids. Trimming cost V 0 bases and J 4 bases, with 10 bases left between them. The CDR3, as DNA: TGCAGCGTTGAAGATCGAGGGCCCGGGGCCAACGTCCTGACTTTC. Protein product: CSVEDRGPGANVLTF.

V gene TRBV6-1 combines with J gene TRBJ1-1; D unclear. The CDR3 consists of 14 residues. Germline loops: CDR1 MNHNS, CDR2 SASEGT. Trimming took 5 bases from V and 4 from J, leaving 14 bases between them. CDR3 sequence (DNA): TGTGCCAGCAGTCCCGCCGATAGCTTCACTGAAGCTTTCTTT. Translation gives CASSPADSFTEAFF.

This clonotype has only a few counts. This chain uses TRBV3-1 with TRBJ2-7; 8 nucleotides match TRBD2. Germline CDR1 is LGHDT and CDR2 is YNNKEL (reference sequence). The V and J ends lost 0 bases and 7 bases, in that order; junction bases with no gene match: 8. The CDR3 totals 15 residues. CDR3 sequence: CASSQDSGGAREQYF. CDR3 bases: TGTGCCAGCAGCCAAGATTCGGGGGGGGCGCGAGAGCAGTACTTC.

There are a few counts of this clonotype. The rearrangement joins TRBV19 to TRBJ2-1; 9 bases are a match to TRBD2. The V gene's germline CDR1 is LNHDA and CDR2 SQIVND (reference sequence). The CDR3 has 13 amino acids. V was clipped by 7 bases and J by 8 bases; unmatched bases: 6. CDR3 region: CASKIAGVDEQFF. CDR3 sequence (DNA): TGTGCCAGTAAGATAGCGGGAGTTGATGAGCAGTTCTTC.

There are many counts of this clonotype. The rearrangement joins TRBV12-3 or TRBV12-4 to TRBJ1-2; no definite D call. This CDR3 spans 14 amino acids. The V and J ends lost 5 bases and 8 bases respectively, with 18 bases between them. The CDR3 coding sequence is TGTGCCAGCAGTCCACGAACGGAAACCGGGGGCTACACCTTC. Translation gives CASSPRTETGGYTF.

V and J are TRBV28 and TRBJ1-5; D is uncertain. The germline V gene encodes CDR1 MDHEN and CDR2 SYDVKM. Between the trimmed V and J ends, which lost 10 bases and 7 bases, there was a span of 20 bases. The CDR3 is made up of 14 amino acids. In DNA, the CDR3 is TGTGCCATCCCCGGGAGCACCGGCGGGCAGCCCCAGCATTTT. Residues: CAIPGSTGGQPQHF.